The 31 T cell receptor beta chains below come from one sample, sequenced in a study of graft-versus-host responses after intestinal transplantation. This table comes from immunoSEQ multiplex PCR, and its TCRdb copy is limited to in-frame clones, with some not included. The sample consists of some 5,700 clones, under 40% of them appearing once. Plates contained some 200,000 CFSE-labeled responder cells and some 200,000 irradiated, violet-dye-labeled stimulator cells. This specimen was alloreactive CD8+ T cells from a mixed lymphocyte reaction culture, taken before intestinal transplant. Subset denoted: CFSE-low proliferating T cells sorted from roughly six-day pre-transplant mixed lymphocyte reaction (GvH or HvG direction). The receptors derive from a human patient who received an intestinal transplant.

The sample holds one count of this clone. The gene calls are TRBV7-8 and TRBJ2-1; D not resolved. Trimming stripped 2 bases from V and 3 bases from J, with 5 bases between. Germline V gives CDR1 SGHVS, CDR2 FQNEAQ. The CDR3 extends over 13 amino acids. The CDR3, as DNA: TGTGCCAGCAGCTTACAGGTCTACAATGAGCAGTTCTTC. Protein sequence: CASSLQVYNEQFF.

CDR3 amino acids: CASSPPRVYSTGELFF. In DNA form, the CDR3 reads TGTGCCAGCAGTCCCCCGCGGGTTTATTCTACCGGGGAGCTGTTTTTT. The chain couples TRBV28 to TRBJ2-2, with D possibly being TRBD2 (5 bases). Germline CDR1 reads MDHEN; CDR2 reads SYDVKM. The CDR3 extends over 16 amino acids. Trimming pared 5 bases from V and 5 bases from J, leaving 18 bases between.

The chain uses TRBV15 and TRBJ2-1; maybe TRBD2 (6 bases). From germline, CDR1 is LNHNV and CDR2 YYDKDF (reference sequence). The CDR3 totals 11 residues. Trimming left V 8 bases short and J 4 bases short, with 6 bases between. CDR3 sequence (DNA): TGTGCCACCGCGGGGTACAATGAGCAGTTCTTC. Its protein product is CATAGYNEQFF.

The sample holds a few counts of this clone. The J gene is TRBJ2-7, the V gene TRBV28; D might be TRBD1 (6 bases). The V end was cut by 5 bases, the J end by 4 bases, with 15 bases between. This CDR3 is built from 14 residues. Looked up from germline, CDR1 is MDHEN and CDR2 is SYDVKM. Here the CDR3 reads CASSLTGFFYEQYF. CDR3 bases: TGTGCCAGCAGTCTAACAGGGTTTTTTTACGAGCAGTACTTC.

There are a few counts of this clone. Here the CDR3 DNA reads TGTGCCAGCAGTTTGGGACTGTACAATGAGCAGTTCTTC. It specifies CASSLGLYNEQFF. The chain employs TRBV27 and TRBJ2-1; a weak D match, TRBD2 (6 bases). Trimming removed 3 bases from V and 4 bases from J, with 7 bases in between. The CDR3 consists of 13 residues. Germline lookup yields CDR1 MNHEY and CDR2 SMNVEV (reference sequence).

The J gene is TRBJ1-4, the V gene TRBV7-3; D uncertain. The germline gives CDR1 SGHTA, CDR2 FQGTGA. The CDR3 has 16 residues. V lost 3 bases to trimming and J lost 5 bases, with 16 bases between them. CDR3 DNA: TGTGCCAGCAGCTTCTCGGGGTTACTCGAAAATGAAAAACTGTTTTTT. Its protein product is CASSFSGLLENEKLFF.

This clone appeared a few times. The genes are TRBV19 and TRBJ2-7; tentative D call: TRBD1 (6 bases). The CDR3 consists of 14 residues. Germline V lookup: CDR1 LNHDA, CDR2 SQIVND (reference sequence). The germline V and J ends were trimmed by 3 bases and 1 base, with 10 bases remaining between them. The CDR3 is CASSIGTPSYEQYF. DNA for the CDR3: TGTGCCAGTAGTATCGGGACACCTTCCTACGAGCAGTACTTC.

This clone has a handful of counts. V usage is TRBV9 and J usage is TRBJ2-3; maybe TRBD2 (5 bases). The CDR3 is 14 residues long. Trimming took 2 bases from V and 2 from J, leaving 9 bases between them. Germline CDR1 and CDR2: SGDLS and YYNGEE. The CDR3 protein is CASSVFGDTDTQYF. As DNA, the CDR3 is TGTGCCAGCAGCGTCTTCGGGGACACAGATACGCAGTATTTT.

This sequence joins TRBV4-2 and TRBJ2-4; 7 bases line up with TRBD1. In germline, CDR1 is LGHNA, CDR2 YNFKEQ. CDR3 length equals 14 residues. V trimming: 5 bases; J trimming: 4 bases; junction bases outside the gene matches: 5. The CDR3 region is CASSLLGQKNIQYF. Here the CDR3 DNA reads TGTGCCAGCAGCTTATTGGGACAGAAAAACATTCAGTACTTC.

This clone was counted a few times. V usage is TRBV30 and J usage is TRBJ2-3; 11 bases are shared with TRBD1. The J segment lost 6 bases and the V segment lost 1 base, leaving 6 bases of the junction unmatched. Germline loops: CDR1 GTSNPN, CDR2 SVGIG (reference sequence). The CDR3 has 15 amino acids. For the CDR3, the DNA is TGTGCCTGGAGTGAGGGGACAGGGGGATGGGATACGCAGTATTTT. Translating it yields CAWSEGTGGWDTQYF.

The J gene is TRBJ2-7, the V gene TRBV5-1; D may be TRBD1 (5 bases). The CDR3 covers 15 residues. V was shortened by 2 bases and J by 6 bases, with 18 bases between the two germline ends. CDR1 SGHRS and CDR2 YFSETQ come from the germline V gene. CDR3 amino acids: CASSFTSTVSGEQYF. CDR3 sequence (DNA): TGCGCCAGCAGCTTCACCTCGACAGTCTCCGGCGAGCAGTACTTC.

The rearrangement uses TRBV4-1 and TRBJ1-3; a possible D gene is TRBD1 (5 bases). The germline V gene encodes CDR1 MGHRA and CDR2 YSYEKL. V was pared by 4 bases and J by 4 bases, with 14 bases between. This CDR3 contains 15 residues. CDR3 coding DNA: TGCGCCAGCAGCCCCGGGGAGGGGCTCGGAAACACCATATATTTT. It specifies CASSPGEGLGNTIYF.

This clone was recorded a few times. The chain employs TRBV11-2 and TRBJ2-3; tentative D call: TRBD1 (7 bases). V lost 4 bases and J lost 4, with 12 bases in between. Germline lookup yields CDR1 SGHAT and CDR2 FQNNGV. The length of the CDR3 is 14 residues. The CDR3 DNA follows: TGTGCCAGCAGCTACCAGGGGGGACCAGATACGCAGTATTTT. It specifies CASSYQGGPDTQYF.

The table lists this clone with a few counts. The V and J genes are TRBV6-1 and TRBJ2-7; D is uncertain. Germline V gene lookup returns CDR1 MNHNS and CDR2 SASEGT. Trimming took off 2 bases at V and 6 bases at J, with 14 bases between the two ends. There are 14 residues in the CDR3. The CDR3 sequence is CASSEPVESGEQYF. The CDR3 DNA sequence: TGTGCCAGCAGTGAACCTGTAGAGTCCGGCGAGCAGTACTTC.

V usage is TRBV28 and J usage is TRBJ2-3; TRBD2 agrees at 12 bases. Germline loops: CDR1 MDHEN, CDR2 SYDVKM. The CDR3 totals 17 residues. V lost 5 bases and J lost 0; bases outside the gene matches: 6. The chain's CDR3 is CASSPRLAGASTDTQYF. As DNA, the CDR3 is TGTGCCAGCAGTCCCCGACTAGCGGGGGCTAGCACAGATACGCAGTATTTT.

This clone was seen a handful of times. V and J are TRBV4-1 and TRBJ1-6; D not certain. V was clipped by 6 bases and J by 6 bases, with 12 bases between them. There are 14 residues in the CDR3. The germline V gene encodes CDR1 MGHRA and CDR2 YSYEKL. CDR3 nucleotide sequence: TGCGCCAGCAGTCTCCCGGGTTCTAATTCACCCCTCCACTTT. It translates to CASSLPGSNSPLHF.

This chain uses TRBV19 with TRBJ2-7; D may be TRBD2 (8 bases). This CDR3 contains 14 residues. Trimming pared 3 bases from V and 4 bases from J, leaving 13 bases between. Germline-derived CDR1 and CDR2 are LNHDA and SQIVND (reference sequence). In DNA, the CDR3 is TGTGCCAGTAGTATCGGGAGGGGGCCGTACGAGCAGTACTTC. Protein product: CASSIGRGPYEQYF.

This clone was seen once. The J gene is TRBJ1-5, the V gene TRBV6-1; the D is unclear. V lost 5 bases, J lost 4 bases, and 12 bases lay in between. CDR3 size: 14 residues. Germline CDR1 MNHNS, CDR2 SASEGT. The CDR3 DNA follows: TGTGCCAGCAGTTCCCCGGGGAGGAATCAGCCCCAGCATTTT. Residues: CASSSPGRNQPQHF.

This sequence joins TRBV29-1 and TRBJ2-5; TRBD1 might be the D (8 bases). Looked up from germline, CDR1 is SQVTM and CDR2 is ANQGSEA. CDR3 length: 20 amino acids. The V and J ends lost 3 bases and 2 bases respectively, with 31 bases between them. The CDR3 loop reads CSVEAQGARGGSTYQETQYF. For the CDR3, the DNA is TGCAGCGTTGAGGCGCAGGGGGCGAGGGGGGGTAGCACATATCAAGAGACCCAGTACTTC.

The chain joins TRBV19 to TRBJ2-4; 8 bases map to TRBD2. The germline V gene encodes CDR1 LNHDA and CDR2 SQIVND (reference sequence). The CDR3 runs 21 residues. Trimming cost V 7 bases and J 1 base; bases outside gene matches: 24. The CDR3 region has the DNA TGTGCCAGTACGGGCCGCGGGGACGTCGGGGGGGCGATTGAGGCCAAAAACATTCAGTACTTC. This encodes CASTGRGDVGGAIEAKNIQYF.

This clone occurred a few times. The chain uses TRBV28 and TRBJ2-7, with TRBD2 matching over 8 bases. The germline V gene encodes CDR1 MDHEN and CDR2 SYDVKM. After removal of 3 bases from V and 3 bases from J, the junction contained 10 bases not matched to a gene. This CDR3 has 16 residues. DNA for the CDR3: TGTGCCAGCAGTTTGAGGCCTAGCGGGCTCCGCTACGAGCAGTACTTC. Its translation is CASSLRPSGLRYEQYF.

J is TRBJ1-1 and V is TRBV4-1; 8 positions match TRBD1. The CDR3 has 16 residues. Germline lookup yields CDR1 MGHRA and CDR2 YSYEKL. Trimming took 3 bases from V and 0 from J; bases not matched to a gene: 6. CDR3 protein: CASSHNRGWVNTEAFF. In nucleotides, the CDR3 is TGCGCCAGCAGCCATAACAGGGGGTGGGTGAACACTGAAGCTTTCTTT.

In nucleotides, the CDR3 is TGCAGCGTTGATTCAGGACTAGCGGGGGTCGCGGGGTTCTTC. It specifies CSVDSGLAGVAGFF. The chain combines TRBV29-1 with TRBJ2-1; 13 nucleotides line up with TRBD2. The germline V gene has CDR1 SQVTM and CDR2 ANQGSEA. The CDR3 has 14 amino acids. Trimming at V came to 3 bases and at J to 15 bases, leaving 11 bases not matched to a gene.

As to this clone: An end of the junction differs from the germline gene, which may be a read error. Other DNA sequences in this sample translate to the same CDR3. The CDR3 region has the DNA TGTGCCAGCAGCCAAGAAGGTGGACTAGCGTACTACGAGCAGTACTTC. It yields the protein CASSQEGGLAYYEQYF. The rearrangement links TRBV4-1 to TRBJ2-7; 9 positions agree with TRBD2. The length of the CDR3 is 16 residues. Germline V gene data show CDR1 as MGHRA and CDR2 as YSYEKL.

CDR3 nucleotides: TGTGCCAGCAGCTTAGCTAGTAGCGGGGTGAACACCGGGGAGCTGTTTTTT. This encodes CASSLASSGVNTGELFF. This chain connects TRBV7-8 to TRBJ2-2; TRBD2 matches at 8 bases. CDR3 size: 17 residues. V lost 0 bases, J lost 1 base, and 4 bases stayed unmatched. CDR1 and CDR2 from the germline V gene are SGHVS and FQNEAQ.

The sample holds a few counts of this clone. The J gene is TRBJ2-1, the V gene TRBV21-1; the D call in the table, TRBD2, was not verified against the DNA. TRBV21-1 is designated a pseudogene. CDR3 length: 16 amino acids. The CDR3 loop is CASSKVLREVGNEQFF. CDR3 bases: TGTGCCAGCAGCAAAGTACTGCGGGAGGTAGGTAATGAGCAGTTCTTC.

Sample share makes this clone medium-sized. The genes are TRBV19 and TRBJ2-1; weak D call: TRBD2 (6 bases). V lost 3 bases to trimming and J lost 2 bases, with 14 bases between them. The CDR3 extends over 16 amino acids. Germline V lookup: CDR1 LNHDA, CDR2 SQIVND (reference sequence). The CDR3 here is CASSIWDSGAYNEQFF. In nucleotides, the CDR3 is TGTGCCAGTAGTATTTGGGATAGCGGTGCCTACAATGAGCAGTTCTTC.

This clone was recorded a few times. The chain joins TRBV2 to TRBJ2-1; possibly TRBD2 for D (5 bases). V was trimmed by 6 bases and J by 8 bases, leaving 11 bases between them. CDR1 SNHLY and CDR2 FYNNEI come from the germline V gene. This CDR3 spans 12 amino acids. This chain's CDR3 is CASRDQRDEQFF. The CDR3 nucleotides read TGTGCCAGCAGGGACCAGAGGGATGAGCAGTTCTTC. Complete variable domain (other parts from reference TRBV2 and TRBJ2-1): EPEVTQTPSHQVTQMGQEVILRCVPISNHLYFYWYRQILGQKVEFLVSFYNNEISEKSEIFDDQFSVERPDGSNFTLKIRSTKLEDSAMYFCASRDQRDEQFFGPGTRLTVL.

By proportion, this clone is medium-sized. The chain joins TRBV18 to TRBJ2-3, with 7 bases identical to TRBD2. This CDR3 contains 16 residues. CDR1 is KGHSH and CDR2 is LQKENI in the germline V gene. V shed 4 bases and J 0 bases; nucleotides not matched to a gene: 7. CDR3 DNA: TGTGCCAGCTCACTACGGAAGGGAGGGAGCACAGATACGCAGTATTTT. Protein sequence: CASSLRKGGSTDTQYF.

The table lists this clone with a few counts. The CDR3 loop is CASSFRSTDTQYF. In nucleotides, the CDR3 is TGTGCCAGCAGTTTTCGGAGCACAGATACGCAGTATTTT. This chain uses TRBV27 with TRBJ2-3; D is ambiguous. Deletions cut 3 bases from V and 0 bases from J, with 4 bases between. The CDR3 loop spans 13 amino acids. Germline lookup yields CDR1 MNHEY and CDR2 SMNVEV (reference sequence).

The gene calls are TRBV6-6 and TRBJ2-3; 11 bases align to TRBD1. V lost 0 bases, J lost 4 bases, and 3 bases stayed unmatched. The CDR3 totals 16 residues. Germline CDR1 reads MNHNY; CDR2 reads SVGAGI (reference sequence). The CDR3 here is CASSYSRTGGADTQYF. The CDR3 DNA is TGTGCCAGCAGTTACTCGAGGACAGGGGGCGCAGATACGCAGTATTTT.